The T cell receptor (beta chain) under discussion was sequenced for a study of blood T cell repertoires in COVID-19. Study in general: Acute-phase and convalescent COVID-19 samples originated in the United States, Italy and Spain. Sources were T cells, B-cell-depleted T cells, or PBMCs; the material itself was cDNA or gDNA.

This CDR3 spans 16 amino acids. V gave up 5 bases and J gave up 4 bases; unmatched junction bases: 13. CDR1 and CDR2 (germline): GTSNPN, SVGIG (reference sequence). Methods used by the authors: The assay estimated nucleated cells by amplifying reference gene primers. The data were produced by immunoSEQ multiplex PCR, yet TCRdb's version contains in-frame clones alone and is incomplete. V, J and clone size reflect that table, while D and trimming were determined from the DNA. The sample records some 80,000 clones, roughly 90% being singletons. The sequence derives from a human donor in a cohort sampled during active COVID-19. The chain carries TRBV30 and TRBJ1-5; 8 nucleotides agree with TRBD1. Sequences were obtained from peripheral blood. CDR3 sequence: CAWGRGQGARNQPQHF. CDR3 DNA: TGTGCCTGGGGCCGGGGGCAGGGGGCGCGGAATCAGCCCCAGCATTTT.